This T cell receptor beta chain was obtained from a study of T cell responses to AZD1222 COVID-19 vaccine. Overall study findings and caveats: The donor group comprised mostly white British people and more females; the analysis possibly underestimated clonal diversity.

Profiling relied on immunoSEQ multiplex PCR, and the TCRdb table lists in-frame clones only, not all of them. The sample has some 130,000 clones; about nine tenths are singletons. Pooled samples include second doses given at about 4 or 12 weeks. Germline assignment: CDR1 SGHTS and CDR2 YDEGEE. J lost 11 bases, V lost 1 base, and 9 bases had no gene match. The CDR3 length is 14 residues. In the case of this clone: The target antigen is unknown.

The sequencing here drew on peripheral blood, taken 28 days after the second AZD1222 dose. The TCR originated in an adult who received the AZD1222 COVID-19 vaccine. This chain links TRBV5-8 with TRBJ1-5; 7 bases agree with TRBD1. CDR3 in DNA: TGTGCCAGCAGCTTGAGGGACAGCCGGAAGACCCAGCATTTT. It yields the protein CASSLRDSRKTQHF.